Listed here is a single TCR delta chain. The antigen remains unidentified. It is likely a read error: a sequence one base away is far more abundant. Other DNA variants within this sample encode the same CDR3. The entry originates in a study of gammadelta T cells in human blood. Looked up from germline, CDR1 is TSDPSYG and CDR2 is QGSYDQQN (reference sequence). The CDR3 runs to 18 residues. TCRdb used CATT to re-call clones from the RT-PCR reads. The repertoire consists of roughly 780 delta-chain clones, with 50% to 60% occurring once and the leading ten covering over 15%. Points from the study as a whole: Microbial exposure reportedly appeared to drive polyclonal expansion of innate gamma-delta T cells right after birth.

Sequenced material: non-Vgamma9Vdelta2 gamma-delta T cells from cord blood. This rearrangement joins TRAV14/DV4 to TRDJ1; TRDD3 agrees at 7 bases. The TCR was taken from a newborn. The CDR3 nucleotides are TGTGCGATGAGAGAGGGCCTCAGCTTGGGGGACCGGTCCGATAAACTCATCTTT. Translation: CAMREGLSLGDRSDKLIF.